These 20 T cell receptor beta chains came from one sample sequenced in a study of T cell repertoires in cytomegalovirus infection (dated by TCRdb to the late 2010s). Their cognate antigens are unknown. Sequenced on an Illumina HiSeq 1500. Starting from the raw public reads, TCRdb applied fastp trimming at Q25, assembled clones with MiXCR and retained in-frame beta chains. Entries are consolidated by CDR3 protein sequence, retaining the most common genes and DNA. Recorded for this sample are about 900,000 distinct CDR3 sequences; around 32% of them occurred a single time. The top ten clones comprise roughly 12% of the sample. Read against the paper, the sample's treatment or condition label means: in vitro stimulation with specific CMV peptide epitopes to enrich CMV-specific T cells. The sequencing here drew on cultured CD8+ T cells from PBMCs, taken from culture after CMV antigen stimulation. These receptors all stem from a human donor in good health (CMV status not recorded). Some clones in this sample may be carry-over from other donors' samples.

This clonotype was counted once. The CDR3 spells CASSSQQGDNYGYTF. The DNA for the CDR3 is TGTGCCAGTAGTAGCCAACAGGGGGATAACTATGGCTACACCTTC. The V and J genes are TRBV19 and TRBJ1-2; TRBD1 matches at 8 bases. Germline V CDR1 and CDR2: LNHDA, SQIVND (reference sequence). The CDR3 extends over 15 amino acids. The ends lost 4 bases at V and 1 base at J; junction bases unmatched: 5.

This clonotype came up many times. The gene calls are TRBV6-5 and TRBJ2-3; D remains ambiguous. The CDR3 loop spans 14 amino acids. Looked up from germline, CDR1 is MNHEY and CDR2 is SVGAGI. V lost 5 bases to trimming and J lost 6 bases, with 15 bases between them. The CDR3 here is CASSDNLKRDTQYF. The CDR3 DNA is TGTGCCAGCAGTGATAACTTGAAACGGGATACGCAGTATTTT.

Concerning this clonotype: At one end, the junction sequence differs from germline, possibly due to a read error. The chain carries TRBV11-2 and TRBJ2-1, with D maybe TRBD2 (5 bases). This CDR3 is 16 amino acids long. The germline V gene encodes CDR1 SGHAT and CDR2 FQNNGV. The CDR3 sequence: CVSSLELGSSYNEQFF. CDR3 bases: TGTGTCAGCAGCTTAGAACTGGGGAGCTCCTACAATGAGCAGTTCTTC.

V and J are TRBV19 and TRBJ1-5, with 10 bases identical to TRBD1. Germline V gene sequence: CDR1 LNHDA, CDR2 SQIVND (reference sequence). The CDR3 is made up of 13 amino acids. V was pared by 8 bases and J by 4 bases, with 2 bases of the junction left unmatched. CDR3 residues: CASGQGENQPQHF. DNA for the CDR3: TGTGCCAGTGGACAGGGGGAAAATCAGCCCCAGCATTTT.

This clonotype came up many times. This rearrangement joins TRBV6-1 to TRBJ2-3; TRBD1 aligns across 8 bases. The CDR3 extends over 13 amino acids. Germline loops: CDR1 MNHNS, CDR2 SASEGT. V lost 6 bases and J lost 5; bases outside the gene matches: 4. As DNA, the CDR3 is TGTGCCAGCAGACAGGGGGTAAGAGATACGCAGTATTTT. This gives the protein CASRQGVRDTQYF.

This clonotype has more than one count but fewer than ten. The chain couples TRBV29-1 to TRBJ2-3; 13 bases fit TRBD2. The CDR3 spans 18 residues. From germline, CDR1 is SQVTM and CDR2 ANQGSEA. With V trimmed by 0 bases and J by 2 bases, 8 bases remained unmatched. In DNA, the CDR3 is TGCAGCGTTGAAGATGGGACTAGCGGGGCCAGGAACACAGATACGCAGTATTTT. Translation: CSVEDGTSGARNTDTQYF.

This clonotype was counted only a few times. V usage is TRBV7-9 and J usage is TRBJ1-1; D is uncertain. The CDR3 has 13 amino acids. V shed 5 bases and J shed 6 bases, with 13 bases lying between them. Germline V gene data show CDR1 as SEHNR and CDR2 as FQNEAQ (reference sequence). The CDR3 loop reads CASSATADAEAFF. As DNA, the CDR3 is TGTGCCAGCAGCGCCACAGCGGACGCTGAAGCTTTCTTT.

CDR3 sequence: CASGLGENEQYF. The CDR3 DNA reads TGTGCTAGTGGTTTGGGAGAAAACGAGCAGTACTTC. The chain has TRBV12-5 and TRBJ2-7; D is undetermined. CDR1 and CDR2 from the germline V gene are LGHNT and FRNRAP. The V gene lost 1 base and the J gene lost 5 bases, with 6 bases spanning the gap. This CDR3 comprises 12 residues.

This clonotype was detected a few times. This chain links TRBV4-1 with TRBJ2-1, with TRBD2 matching 10 bases. Per the germline V gene, CDR1 is MGHRA and CDR2 is YSYEKL. The length of the CDR3 is 17 residues. V was pared by 3 bases and J by 5 bases, with 10 bases of the junction left unmatched. The CDR3 nucleotides are TGCGCCAGCAGCCAGCCCATTCTAGCGGGGGCACACAATGAGCAGTTCTTC. Protein product: CASSQPILAGAHNEQFF.

This clonotype turned up a few times. The CDR3 region has the DNA TGCAGCGTTTCTCCTAGCGGGGGGCCCACAGATACGCAGTATTTT. This encodes CSVSPSGGPTDTQYF. This rearrangement joins TRBV29-1 to TRBJ2-3; TRBD2 matches 11 bases. This CDR3 contains 15 residues. V shed 5 bases, J shed 2 bases, and the junction held 6 bases outside the gene matches. Germline CDR1 is SQVTM and CDR2 is ANQGSEA.

As regards this clonotype: This may come from a read error, since a much larger clone is one base off. V and J are TRBV7-8 and TRBJ2-3; TRBD1 matches 8 bases. The CDR3 consists of 16 residues. In germline, CDR1 is SGHVS, CDR2 FQNEAQ. In DNA, the CDR3 is TGTGCCAGCAGCCTCCGGACAGGGAGGAGCACAGATGCGCAGTATTTT. The encoded protein is CASSLRTGRSTDAQYF.

This clonotype was found many times. The chain combines TRBV4-1 with TRBJ2-1; TRBD2 is a possible D gene (5 bases). The CDR3 is made up of 13 amino acids. Germline values: CDR1 MGHRA, CDR2 YSYEKL. V lost 0 bases, J lost 9 bases, and 9 bases lay in between. CDR3 loop: CASSQDRRSEQFF. The CDR3 DNA is TGCGCCAGCAGCCAAGACCGGAGGAGTGAGCAGTTCTTC.

The chain is built from TRBV7-4 and TRBJ2-7; D not resolved. The CDR3 has 12 residues. The V end was cut by 5 bases, the J end by 9 bases, with 14 bases between. CDR1 is SGHVT, CDR2 SQSDAQ, per germline. CDR3 residues: CASSLNRGWQYV. The CDR3 bases are TGTGCCAGCAGCCTAAACCGAGGATGGCAGTACGTC.

CDR3 nucleotide sequence: TGCGCCAGCAGCCAAGAGGGACGTTTGGATACGCAGTATTTT. This encodes CASSQEGRLDTQYF. The genes are TRBV4-1 and TRBJ2-3; D tentatively reads TRBD1 or TRBD2 (5 bases each). The CDR3 spans 14 residues. Trimming stripped 0 bases from V and 6 bases from J, with 10 bases between. Germline V gives CDR1 MGHRA, CDR2 YSYEKL.

Points on this clonotype: Since a much larger clone is just one base distant, this may be a read error. The J gene is TRBJ2-3, the V gene TRBV7-8, with D perhaps matching TRBD2 (6 bases). The ends were cut back, 5 bases at V and 4 bases at J, with 16 bases in the middle. Germline V lookup: CDR1 SGHVS, CDR2 FQNEAQ. CDR3 size: 15 residues. The CDR3 reads CASSPVRGNADTQYF. The CDR3, as DNA: TGTGCCAGCAGCCCAGTGCGGGGCAACGCAGATACGCAGTATTTT.

The rearrangement uses TRBV6-5 and TRBJ1-2, with D tentatively TRBD1 (5 bases). CDR1 and CDR2 from the germline V gene are MNHEY and SVGAGI. The CDR3 has 14 residues. V was clipped by 3 bases and J by 9 bases, with 17 bases between them. DNA of the CDR3: TGTGCCAGCAGTTATGAGGCGCAGGGTAGACGCTACACCTTC. This gives the protein CASSYEAQGRRYTF.

This clonotype was detected only a few times. The chain couples TRBV29-1 to TRBJ1-2, with D uncertain. Germline V CDR1 and CDR2: SQVTM, ANQGSEA. The CDR3 is 12 amino acids. V was shortened by 5 bases and J by 3 bases, with 10 bases between the two germline ends. CDR3: CSVPSLYYGYTF. CDR3 sequence (DNA): TGCAGCGTTCCCTCACTATACTATGGCTACACCTTC.

This clonotype was observed at least ten times. The genes are TRBV6-1 and TRBJ1-5; 8 bases map to TRBD1. Germline V CDR1 and CDR2: MNHNS, SASEGT. Trimming removed 6 bases from V and 4 bases from J; junction bases left unmatched: 11. The CDR3 length is 16 residues. In nucleotides, the CDR3 is TGTGCCAGCAGCGGAACAGGACAGGGTTGGAATCAGCCCCAGCATTTT. Amino acid sequence: CASSGTGQGWNQPQHF.

The table lists this clonotype with a few counts. This chain connects TRBV9 to TRBJ2-3, with 8 bases that match TRBD1. The CDR3 has 17 amino acids. Losses at the gene ends were 6 bases for V and 2 bases for J; bases not matched to a gene: 14. Germline V gives CDR1 SGDLS, CDR2 YYNGEE. The CDR3 nucleotides are TGTGCCAGCACCTCGGAGTACCGGGACAGGCCCACAGATACGCAGTATTTT. Its translation is CASTSEYRDRPTDTQYF.

This clonotype was detected only a few times. This sequence joins TRBV27 and TRBJ1-1; 7 bases map to TRBD1. The ends lost 5 bases at V and 8 bases at J; junction bases unmatched: 11. This CDR3 is built from 14 residues. Germline V lookup: CDR1 MNHEY, CDR2 SMNVEV (reference sequence). This CDR3 reads CASSRRGTAPEAFF. The CDR3 DNA is TGTGCCAGCAGTCGCCGGGGGACAGCCCCCGAAGCTTTCTTT.